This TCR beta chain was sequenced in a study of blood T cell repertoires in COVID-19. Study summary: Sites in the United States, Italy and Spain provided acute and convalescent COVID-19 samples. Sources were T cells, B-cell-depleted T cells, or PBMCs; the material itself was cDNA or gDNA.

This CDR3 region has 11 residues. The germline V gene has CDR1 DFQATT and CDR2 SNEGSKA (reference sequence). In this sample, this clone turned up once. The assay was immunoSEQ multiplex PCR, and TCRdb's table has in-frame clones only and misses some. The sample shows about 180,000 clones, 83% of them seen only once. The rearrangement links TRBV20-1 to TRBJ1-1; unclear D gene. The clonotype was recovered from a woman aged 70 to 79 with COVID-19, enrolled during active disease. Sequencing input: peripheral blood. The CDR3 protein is CSGIGGPEAFF. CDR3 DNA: TGCAGCGGCATAGGAGGGCCGGAAGCTTTCTTT.